The rows below give T cell receptor beta chains drawn from one sample of a study of cytomegalovirus exposure and HLA in healthy donors. The table came from immunoSEQ multiplex PCR; TCRdb's copy has only in-frame clones and leaves some out. Among 150,000 to 200,000 clones, roughly 73% were seen once, and the ten largest hold about 7.7%. Sequencing input: PBMCs. The receptors stem from a woman aged 40-49 years in good health and CMV-seropositive. CDR3s include the opening cysteine and the closing phenylalanine or tryptophan. D genes are given only for firm matches. Expanded clones get a size class; other rows say once, few or many, or leave the size out.

v_gene	d_gene	abundance	j_gene	len	CDR3aa	CDR3nt
TRBV29-1	-	-	TRBJ2-1	15	CSVVGGPDRYNEQFF	TGCAGCGTTGTGGGGGGTCCAGACAGATACAATGAGCAGTTCTTC
TRBV11-3	-	-	TRBJ2-3	17	CASSSPTGSHRTDTQYF	TGTGCCAGCAGCTCCCCGACCGGGAGCCATCGCACAGATACGCAGTATTTT
TRBV5-1	TRBD1	-	TRBJ2-5	15	CASSFRTGRQETQYF	TGCGCCAGCAGCTTTCGGACAGGGCGGCAAGAGACCCAGTACTTC
TRBV9	TRBD1	-	TRBJ2-5	17	CASSDSGGQGALETQYF	TGTGCCAGCAGTGACAGTGGGGGACAGGGGGCACTAGAGACCCAGTACTTC
TRBV29-1	TRBD1	once	TRBJ1-5	15	CSGTDRGRRNQPQHF	TGCAGCGGTACCGACAGGGGGCGCAGGAATCAGCCCCAGCATTTT
TRBV7-9	-	-	TRBJ2-3	13	CASNHPRADTQYF	TGTGCCAGCAACCACCCCCGGGCAGATACGCAGTATTTT
TRBV4-3	TRBD2	-	TRBJ2-7	17	CASSQDKGSGRLSEQYF	TGCGCCAGCAGCCAAGATAAGGGTAGCGGGAGGTTGTCCGAGCAGTACTTC
TRBV7-9	-	-	TRBJ2-5	14	CASSFLTAQETQYF	TGTGCCAGCAGCTTCCTTACAGCCCAAGAGACCCAGTACTTC
TRBV28	TRBD1	-	TRBJ2-1	13	CAIRGTGRNEQFF	TGTGCCATCAGGGGGACAGGGCGCAATGAGCAGTTCTTC
TRBV27	TRBD2	once	TRBJ2-5	14	CASSLWTSPETQYF	TGTGCCAGCAGTTTATGGACTAGCCCGGAGACCCAGTACTTC
TRBV5-1	TRBD2	-	TRBJ2-3	15	CASSLVAGVTDTQYF	TGCGCCAGCAGCTTGGTTGCGGGAGTGACAGATACGCAGTATTTT
TRBV4-1	-	-	TRBJ1-5	15	CASSQELRENQPQHF	TGCGCCAGCAGCCAAGAGCTCCGGGAGAATCAGCCCCAGCATTTT
TRBV11-3	-	few	TRBJ2-5	13	CASSLGAGETQYF	TGTGCCAGCAGCTTAGGAGCGGGAGAGACCCAGTACTTC
TRBV7-9	TRBD2	once	TRBJ2-7	17	CASSPRSSGSLSYEQYF	TGTGCCAGCAGCCCCCGGTCCAGCGGGAGCCTATCCTACGAGCAGTACTTC
TRBV30	TRBD1	-	TRBJ2-5	15	CAWSAAGGIQETQYF	TGTGCCTGGAGTGCGGCAGGGGGCATACAAGAGACCCAGTACTTC
TRBV6-1	TRBD2	once	TRBJ2-5	15	CASSGLAGGEETQYF	TGTGCCAGCAGCGGACTAGCGGGAGGGGAGGAGACCCAGTACTTC
TRBV7-9	-	-	TRBJ2-1	14	CASSLAPGSNEQFF	TGTGCCAGCAGCTTAGCGCCAGGGTCCAATGAGCAGTTCTTC
TRBV10-3	TRBD1	-	TRBJ2-7	17	CAISDRDSTGYRYEQYF	TGTGCCATCAGTGACCGAGACTCGACAGGGTATCGCTACGAGCAGTACTTC
TRBV27	TRBD1	-	TRBJ2-2	16	CASSHQRTGMAGELFF	TGTGCCAGCAGTCACCAAAGGACAGGGATGGCCGGGGAGCTGTTTTTT
TRBV5-8	TRBD1	-	TRBJ1-1	13	CASSLAGGPEAFF	TGTGCCAGCAGCTTGGCAGGGGGACCTGAAGCTTTCTTT
TRBV5-1	-	-	TRBJ2-1	17	CASSLGASAGSYNEQFF	TGCGCCAGCAGCTTGGGAGCGTCCGCCGGGTCCTACAATGAGCAGTTCTTC
TRBV7-2	-	-	TRBJ2-5	14	CASSPLGAGETQYF	TGTGCCAGCAGCCCACTCGGGGCGGGGGAGACCCAGTACTTC
TRBV9	TRBD2	-	TRBJ2-2	18	CASSVGVLAGVRTGELFF	TGTGCCAGCAGCGTAGGAGTCCTAGCGGGAGTTCGCACCGGGGAGCTGTTTTTT
TRBV28	TRBD1	few	TRBJ1-1	16	CASSTLNRGRRTEAFF	TGTGCCAGCAGTACCCTCAACAGGGGGCGCCGGACTGAAGCTTTCTTT
TRBV5-1	-	-	TRBJ1-2	14	CASSLPGRSGGYTF	TGCGCCAGCAGCTTGCCAGGGCGGAGCGGGGGCTACACCTTC
TRBV19	-	-	TRBJ2-2	15	CASSIWSPGDRELFF	TGTGCCAGTAGTATTTGGAGCCCAGGGGACCGGGAGCTGTTTTTT
TRBV28	-	-	TRBJ2-1	15	CASSNPGRSYNEQFF	TGTGCCAGCAGTAATCCCGGGAGATCCTACAATGAGCAGTTCTTC
TRBV6-6	TRBD2	-	TRBJ2-3	14	CASSYGRATDTQYF	TGTGCCAGCAGTTACGGGAGGGCCACAGATACGCAGTATTTT
TRBV5-6	TRBD1	-	TRBJ2-7	15	CASSLGVGGGYEQYF	TGTGCCAGCAGCTTGGGGGTAGGGGGCGGCTACGAGCAGTACTTC
TRBV29-1	TRBD1	-	TRBJ2-7	14	CSVEDRTGGDEQYF	TGCAGCGTTGAAGATCGGACAGGGGGGGACGAGCAGTACTTC
TRBV4-2	-	-	TRBJ1-3	17	CASSSDEGGGPGNTIYF	TGTGCCAGCAGTTCCGATGAAGGGGGGGGCCCTGGAAACACCATATATTTT
TRBV19	TRBD1	-	TRBJ1-5	13	CASLQGLGQPQHF	TGTGCCAGTCTACAGGGGCTTGGGCAGCCCCAGCATTTT
TRBV2	-	-	TRBJ2-2	15	CASSERLLNTGELFF	TGTGCCAGCAGTGAGCGTCTTCTAAACACCGGGGAGCTGTTTTTT
TRBV15	-	-	TRBJ1-4	17	CATSRDGSDLRVGKLFF	TGTGCCACCAGCAGAGACGGGAGCGACTTGAGGGTCGGAAAACTGTTTTTT
TRBV6-5	TRBD1	few	TRBJ1-1	11	CASSQQGSAFF	TGTGCCAGCAGTCAACAGGGGTCAGCTTTCTTT
TRBV7-9	TRBD2	-	TRBJ2-5	16	CASSRGLAGEPETQYF	TGTGCCAGCAGCAGGGGACTAGCGGGAGAACCAGAGACCCAGTACTTC
TRBV19	-	-	TRBJ2-2	14	CASSIQAGTGELFF	TGTGCCAGTAGTATACAGGCGGGCACCGGGGAGCTGTTTTTT
TRBV5-1	TRBD1	-	TRBJ2-3	14	CASSDGQGADTQYF	TGCGCCAGCAGCGATGGACAGGGGGCAGATACGCAGTATTTT
TRBV5-1	-	-	TRBJ2-5	15	CASSLAAGVEETQYF	TGCGCCAGCAGCTTGGCGGCAGGGGTTGAAGAGACCCAGTACTTC
TRBV27	TRBD1	-	TRBJ1-1	14	CASGYRGQNTEAFF	TGTGCCAGCGGGTACAGGGGCCAGAACACTGAAGCTTTCTTT
TRBV14	-	-	TRBJ2-7	15	CASSQSSGGWYEQYF	TGTGCCAGCAGCCAATCATCCGGGGGATGGTACGAGCAGTACTTC
TRBV28	-	-	TRBJ2-5	15	CASSWVRGRQETQYF	TGTGCCAGCAGTTGGGTTAGGGGCCGACAAGAGACCCAGTACTTC
TRBV2	-	-	TRBJ1-2	13	CASSAQGSYGYTF	TGTGCCAGCAGTGCACAGGGTAGTTATGGCTACACCTTC
TRBV28	-	-	TRBJ2-7	13	CASSFGRPYEQYF	TGTGCCAGCAGTTTTGGCAGGCCTTACGAGCAGTACTTC
TRBV11-2	TRBD1	few	TRBJ1-2	13	CASSFTGDYGYTF	TGTGCCAGCAGCTTTACAGGGGACTATGGCTACACCTTC
TRBV28	-	-	TRBJ2-3	11	CATTSGDTQYF	TGTGCCACTACGTCGGGAGATACGCAGTATTTT
TRBV5-1	TRBD2	once	TRBJ2-7	14	CASTPLAGGYEWYF	TGCGCCAGCACCCCGCTAGCGGGAGGGTATGAGTGGTACTTC
TRBV4-2	-	-	TRBJ2-1	18	CASSQERDPPLSYNEQFF	TGTGCCAGCAGCCAAGAGCGGGACCCACCCCTATCATACAATGAGCAGTTCTTC
TRBV28	-	-	TRBJ1-1	15	CASSLLAPGNTEAFF	TGTGCCAGCAGTTTATTGGCGCCAGGGAACACTGAAGCTTTCTTT
TRBV19	TRBD1	-	TRBJ2-3	15	CATKHGATGVDTQYF	TGTGCCACCAAGCACGGGGCGACAGGGGTAGATACGCAGTATTTT
TRBV25-1	-	-	TRBJ2-2	15	CASSDARSNTGELFF	TGTGCCAGCAGTGATGCTAGGTCGAACACCGGGGAGCTGTTTTTT
TRBV19	TRBD1	-	TRBJ2-5	17	CASSTPSTGVRQETQYF	TGTGCCAGTAGCACTCCTTCGACAGGGGTTCGACAAGAGACCCAGTACTTC
TRBV27	-	-	TRBJ1-1	16	CASSPRHIWMNTEAFF	TGTGCCAGCAGTCCCAGACACATATGGATGAACACTGAAGCTTTCTTT